This T cell receptor (beta chain) comes out of a study of T-cell reconstitution after alpha-beta-depleted transplantation in children. The CDR3 covers 17 residues. CDR1 is MDHEN, CDR2 SYDVKM, per germline. Regarding the study as a whole: Most T-cell counts and diversity one year after the transplant came from T cells that were newly produced.

About this clonotype itself: Its target is not known. The junction departs from germline at one end; a sequencing error may be responsible.

Preparation of the TCRbeta library was carried out with unique molecular identifiers. TCRdb re-analysed the PCR reads in MiXCR, keeping a single row per CDR3 protein. The data show 120,000 to 150,000 distinct CDR3 sequences, with about 9% seen just once and 15% to 20% held by the top ten. The origin of this receptor is a female patient between 2 and 10 years old who had a stem cell transplant for congenital amegakaryocytic thrombocytopenia, so the T cells may come from the graft donor. V is TRBV28 and J is TRBJ2-2, with 7 bases fitting TRBD1. The input for sequencing was PBMCs, mostly from graft donor cells, taken 180 days after TCRalphabeta/CD19-depleted stem cell transplant. CDR3 sequence: CASSPYPSRGLVGDLFF. The CDR3 DNA sequence: TGTGCCAGCAGTCCTTACCCGTCTAGGGGGCTCGTCGGGGACCTGTTTTTT.